Reported below is one TCR beta chain. The entry originates in a study of blood T cell repertoires in COVID-19. Study-wide background: From T cells, B-cell-depleted T cells, or PBMCs came the material, which was cDNA or gDNA.

Per the original methods: Reference gene primer amplification yielded estimated nucleated cell counts. Generated by immunoSEQ multiplex PCR, the TCRdb table keeps only in-frame clones and is missing some. The D gene and trimming were derived from the DNA, and the V and J assignments and clone size from that table. The table lists roughly 130,000 clones, approximately 82% of them singletons, with around 9.8% in the top ten. Germline CDR1 is SGHTA and CDR2 is FQGNSA. This CDR3 comprises 12 residues. V lost 1 base and J 4 bases, leaving 4 bases between the germline ends. The source is a man aged 40-49 years with active or convalescent COVID-19. The sequenced sample was peripheral blood. The genes are TRBV7-2 and TRBJ1-1; D is ambiguous. CDR3 protein: CASSLGATEAFF. CDR3 bases: TGTGCCAGCAGCTTAGGGGCCACTGAAGCTTTCTTT.